A selection of T cell receptor beta chains follows, all from one sample in a study of post-analysis software for immune sequencing data. MiXCR was run by TCRdb on the PCR reads, yielding one entry per CDR3 protein. The sample includes more than 450,000 distinct CDR3 sequences, 34% seen only once; the top ten take 4.5% to 7.5%. The specimen sequenced was blood. The receptors originated from a girl under 18 with multiple sclerosis. The CDR3 runs from the conserved cysteine through the conserved F or W. Fields, in order: CDR3 protein, CDR3 DNA, J gene, V gene, D gene, clone size. The D gene is left open where the match is weak. Rows give clone size only sometimes, using once, few, many, or a class for an expanded clone.

CDR3aa: CASSSDRVDPYEQYF
CDR3nt: TGTGCCAGCAGCTCGGACAGGGTGGACCCCTACGAGCAGTACTTC
j_gene: TRBJ2-7
v_gene: TRBV7-9
d_gene: TRBD1
abundance: few

CDR3aa: CASSPSARPGQAKVTGNEQYF
CDR3nt: TGTGCCAGCAGCCCTAGTGCCCGACCGGGACAGGCTAAGGTTACGGGCAATGAGCAGTACTTC
j_gene: TRBJ2-7
v_gene: TRBV7-6
d_gene: TRBD1
abundance: -

CDR3aa: CAISGEGYGYTF
CDR3nt: TGTGCCATCAGTGGGGAGGGTTATGGCTACACCTTC
j_gene: TRBJ1-2
v_gene: TRBV10-3
d_gene: -
abundance: -

CDR3aa: CASRSALETQYF
CDR3nt: TGCGCCAGCAGGTCCGCGTTAGAGACCCAGTACTTC
j_gene: TRBJ2-5
v_gene: TRBV5-1
d_gene: -
abundance: -

CDR3aa: CASSLLAGQGAKYEQYF
CDR3nt: TGTGCCAGCAGCTTATTAGCGGGACAGGGGGCTAAATACGAGCAGTACTTC
j_gene: TRBJ2-7
v_gene: TRBV7-6
d_gene: TRBD1
abundance: -

CDR3aa: CASSLEQAGEQYF
CDR3nt: TGTGCCAGCAGCTTAGAACAGGCGGGGGAGCAGTACTTC
j_gene: TRBJ2-7
v_gene: TRBV13
d_gene: -
abundance: few

CDR3aa: CASSESWAGELFF
CDR3nt: TGTGCCAGCAGTGAATCGTGGGCTGGAGAACTGTTTTTT
j_gene: TRBJ1-4
v_gene: TRBV25-1
d_gene: -
abundance: few

CDR3aa: CASRRQGRLTEAFF
CDR3nt: TGTGCCAGCAGGCGACAGGGGCGCCTCACTGAAGCTTTCTTT
j_gene: TRBJ1-1
v_gene: TRBV12-3/TRBV12-4
d_gene: TRBD1
abundance: -

CDR3aa: CASSRTTAEQGYTF
CDR3nt: TGCGCCAGCAGCCGGACGACAGCGGAGCAGGGCTACACCTTC
j_gene: TRBJ1-2
v_gene: TRBV5-1
d_gene: -
abundance: -

CDR3aa: CASSQTGTGTGGLYEQYF
CDR3nt: TGTGCCAGCAGCCAGACCGGGACCGGGACAGGGGGCTTGTACGAGCAGTACTTC
j_gene: TRBJ2-7
v_gene: TRBV3-1
d_gene: TRBD1
abundance: few

CDR3aa: CASSQDMGLAGVPSYNEQFF
CDR3nt: TGCGCCAGCAGCCAAGATATGGGACTAGCGGGGGTTCCCTCCTACAATGAGCAGTTCTTC
j_gene: TRBJ2-1
v_gene: TRBV4-1
d_gene: TRBD2
abundance: few

CDR3aa: CSVEDRGETYGYTF
CDR3nt: TGCAGCGTTGAAGACAGGGGAGAGACCTATGGCTACACCTTC
j_gene: TRBJ1-2
v_gene: TRBV29-1
d_gene: -
abundance: -

CDR3aa: CAIRQETDTQYF
CDR3nt: TGTGCCATCAGACAAGAAACAGATACGCAGTATTTT
j_gene: TRBJ2-3
v_gene: TRBV10-3
d_gene: -
abundance: -

CDR3aa: CASSLGFDGEQYF
CDR3nt: TGTGCCAGCAGCTTAGGGTTCGACGGCGAGCAGTACTTC
j_gene: TRBJ2-7
v_gene: TRBV7-3
d_gene: -
abundance: many

CDR3aa: CASSFLIRGSRRDQPQHF
CDR3nt: TGTGCCAGCAGTTTTTTAATCAGGGGGAGCCGTAGGGATCAGCCCCAGCATTTT
j_gene: TRBJ1-5
v_gene: TRBV12-3/TRBV12-4
d_gene: TRBD1
abundance: -

CDR3aa: CASNPFGNSYEQYF
CDR3nt: TGTGCCAGCAACCCATTTGGGAACTCCTACGAGCAGTACTTC
j_gene: TRBJ2-7
v_gene: TRBV14
d_gene: -
abundance: once

CDR3aa: CASSSDSAFYNEQFF
CDR3nt: TGTGCCAGCAGTAGCGACTCCGCCTTTTACAATGAGCAGTTCTTC
j_gene: TRBJ2-1
v_gene: TRBV6-4
d_gene: -
abundance: -

CDR3aa: CSAVGTGEGYTF
CDR3nt: TGCAGTGCCGTCGGGACAGGGGAGGGCTACACCTTC
j_gene: TRBJ1-2
v_gene: TRBV20-1
d_gene: TRBD1
abundance: -

CDR3aa: CASSLVPGSANVLTF
CDR3nt: TGTGCCAGCAGCTTAGTTCCGGGTTCGGCCAACGTCCTGACTTTC
j_gene: TRBJ2-6
v_gene: TRBV7-2
d_gene: -
abundance: few

CDR3aa: CASSPHNPSGYGYTF
CDR3nt: TGTGCCAGCAGTCCACACAATCCGTCGGGCTATGGCTACACCTTC
j_gene: TRBJ1-2
v_gene: TRBV28
d_gene: -
abundance: -

CDR3aa: CASNAPDGDYGYTF
CDR3nt: TGTGCCAGCAACGCACCCGACGGGGACTATGGCTACACCTTC
j_gene: TRBJ1-2
v_gene: TRBV12-3/TRBV12-4
d_gene: -
abundance: -

CDR3aa: CASSERDPPDTQYF
CDR3nt: TGTGCCAGCAGTGAACGGGACCCCCCAGATACGCAGTATTTT
j_gene: TRBJ2-3
v_gene: TRBV25-1
d_gene: -
abundance: few

CDR3aa: CSPTEGYQEQYF
CDR3nt: TGCAGTCCAACGGAAGGGTACCAGGAGCAGTACTTC
j_gene: TRBJ2-5
v_gene: TRBV20-1
d_gene: -
abundance: -

CDR3aa: CASSHFRNEQFF
CDR3nt: TGTGCCAGCAGCCACTTCCGCAATGAGCAGTTCTTC
j_gene: TRBJ2-1
v_gene: TRBV3-1
d_gene: -
abundance: -

CDR3aa: CASSLEQGPAPQYF
CDR3nt: TGCGCCAGCAGCTTGGAGCAGGGACCTGCACCCCAGTACTTC
j_gene: TRBJ2-5
v_gene: TRBV5-1
d_gene: -
abundance: few

CDR3aa: CASSLGATNTEAFF
CDR3nt: TGTGCCAGCAGTTTAGGGGCTACTAACACTGAAGCTTTCTTT
j_gene: TRBJ1-1
v_gene: TRBV12-3/TRBV12-4
d_gene: -
abundance: few

CDR3aa: CASRGNVRDTQYF
CDR3nt: TGTGCCAGCAGGGGTAACGTAAGAGATACGCAGTATTTT
j_gene: TRBJ2-3
v_gene: TRBV27
d_gene: -
abundance: many